The clone carrying this TCR beta chain was counted many times. What it binds is unknown. The data were taken from a study of regulatory T cells in long-lasting Graves disease. Findings and caveats of the study: Favored usage of TRBV28, TRBJ1-2 and TRBJ2-5 was recorded in persistent disease.

Described time point: persistent/refractory GD, antithyroid drugs over 5 years with positive TRAb. Following extraction of RNA from PBMCs, that RNA was used to make the TCR library. It was by American Thyroid Association guidelines that Graves' disease was diagnosed. Trimming removed 5 bases from V and 4 bases from J, with 8 bases in between. There are 13 residues in the CDR3. Looked up from germline, CDR1 is SNHLY and CDR2 is FYNNEI. Assembly of TCR beta libraries relied on iRepertoire HTBI primers together with Arm-PCR of CDR3 regions. TCRdb recomputed calls from the multiplex PCR reads with MiXCR, one row per CDR3 protein. The sample gives some 330,000 distinct CDR3 sequences, 20% to 25% of which show up once; around a quarter is in the top ten.

This sequence joins TRBV2 and TRBJ1-4; no clear D gene. The sample here was peripheral blood mononuclear cells (PBMCs), taken when the disease was refractory, from a patient treated with antithyroid drugs. The receptor was isolated from a woman aged 40 to 50 with Graves disease. CDR3 nucleotide sequence: TGTGCCAGCAGTATCCGGGGTAATGAAAAACTGTTTTTT. Its protein is CASSIRGNEKLFF.